The 13 T cell receptor beta chains presented below share a single source sample, sequenced in a study of cytomegalovirus exposure and HLA in healthy donors. PCR used 60 Vbeta primers and 13 Jbeta primers. Profiled with immunoSEQ multiplex PCR; TCRdb holds only in-frame clones, not every one. The table records some 140,000 clones, 65% to 85% of them present only once. Sequenced material: PBMCs. The receptors come from a woman between 18 and 29 years old in good health and CMV-seronegative.

The chain carries TRBV27 and TRBJ2-1; TRBD1 is a possible D gene (5 bases). Germline CDR1 is MNHEY and CDR2 is SMNVEV (reference sequence). Trimming took 5 bases from V and 1 from J, leaving 9 bases between them. This CDR3 comprises 14 residues. CDR3 sequence reads: CASSARGSYNEQFF. The DNA for the CDR3 is TGTGCCAGCAGTGCTAGGGGATCCTACAATGAGCAGTTCTTC.

CDR3 amino acids: CASGPEDYGYTF. CDR3 sequence (DNA): TGTGCCAGCGGGCCGGAGGACTATGGCTACACCTTC. The chain recombines TRBV6-1 with TRBJ1-2; D gene unclear. Trimming pared 8 bases from V and 3 bases from J, leaving 10 bases between. The CDR3 has 12 residues. The V gene's germline CDR1 is MNHNS and CDR2 SASEGT.

This clone was seen only a few times. The chain links TRBV5-4 to TRBJ2-7; 7 bases agree with TRBD2. From germline, CDR1 is SGHNT and CDR2 YYREEE (reference sequence). V dropped 3 bases and J dropped 3; count of bases not matched to a gene: 9. The CDR3 has 15 amino acids. CDR3 coding DNA: TGTGCCAGCAGCTCCGGAACTAGCGCGAACTACGAGCAGTACTTC. It is translated as CASSSGTSANYEQYF. The full variable domain, in which reference TRBV5-4 and TRBJ2-7 provide the parts outside the CDR3, is ETGVTQSPTHLIKTRGQQVTLRCSSQSGHNTVSWYQQALGQGPQFIFQYYREEENGRGNFPPRFSGLQFPNYSSELNVNALELDDSALYLCASSSGTSANYEQYFGPGTRLTVT.

DNA of the CDR3: TGTGCCTGGAGTGTACTGGCGACAGAGGCCTACGAGCAGTACTTC. Protein sequence: CAWSVLATEAYEQYF. This chain joins TRBV30 and TRBJ2-7; TRBD1 is a possible D gene (5 bases). The CDR3 is made up of 15 amino acids. V lost 0 bases, J lost 2 bases, and 14 bases lay in between. From germline, CDR1 is GTSNPN and CDR2 SVGIG (reference sequence).

The genes are TRBV7-9 and TRBJ1-4, with 7 nucleotides matching TRBD1. J was trimmed by 8 bases and V by 2 bases; bases with no gene match: 5. Germline lookup yields CDR1 SEHNR and CDR2 FQNEAQ (reference sequence). The CDR3 loop spans 14 amino acids. Written as DNA, the CDR3 is TGTGCCAGCAGCTTAAACAGGGGCACCGAAAAACTGTTTTTT. It yields the protein CASSLNRGTEKLFF.

The chain is built from TRBV6-5 and TRBJ2-7; tentative D call: TRBD1 (7 bases). Germline CDR1 MNHEY, CDR2 SVGAGI. With 2 bases removed from V and 7 bases from J, the gap between germline ends came to 15 bases. CDR3 length: 14 residues. As DNA, the CDR3 is TGTGCCAGCAGTTACGTCGACAGGGCGGGAGAGCAGTACTTC. As protein: CASSYVDRAGEQYF.

This chain uses TRBV19 with TRBJ1-2; 9 bases line up with TRBD1. V trimming: 4 bases; J trimming: 3 bases; junction bases outside the gene matches: 3. The CDR3 covers 14 residues. Germline V CDR1 and CDR2: LNHDA, SQIVND (reference sequence). CDR3 bases: TGTGCCAGTAGTACCCGGACAGGGGACTATGGCTACACCTTC. Its protein is CASSTRTGDYGYTF.

The rearrangement uses TRBV2 and TRBJ2-1, with D perhaps TRBD2 (6 bases). Germline V gene data show CDR1 as SNHLY and CDR2 as FYNNEI. Trimming cost V 6 bases and J 4 bases, with 16 bases left between them. The CDR3 covers 15 residues. The CDR3 region is CASRLSGLMYNEQFF. CDR3 in DNA: TGTGCCAGCAGACTGAGCGGGTTGATGTACAATGAGCAGTTCTTC.

The chain employs TRBV5-8 and TRBJ2-6, with a weak D call TRBD2 (5 bases). V lost 4 bases to trimming and J lost 0 bases, with 17 bases between them. This CDR3 is 18 amino acids long. Germline loops: CDR1 SGHTS, CDR2 YDEGEE. The CDR3 sequence: CASSPSGITLSGANVLTF. CDR3 coding DNA: TGTGCCAGCAGCCCCTCCGGGATAACTCTCTCTGGGGCCAACGTCCTGACTTTC. Filled out from reference TRBV5-8 and TRBJ2-6, the complete variable domain reads EAGVTQSPTHLIKTRGQQATLRCSPISGHTSVYWYQQALGLGLQFLLWYDEGEERNRGNFPPRFSGRQFPNYSSELNVNALELEDSALYLCASSPSGITLSGANVLTFGAGSRLTVL.

This sequence joins TRBV19 and TRBJ2-7; 10 positions match TRBD1. Germline CDR1 and CDR2: LNHDA and SQIVND (reference sequence). The CDR3 is made up of 14 amino acids. V was clipped by 1 base and J by 6 bases; unmatched bases: 3. The CDR3 reads CASSIATGGIEQYF. The CDR3 DNA follows: TGTGCCAGTAGTATAGCGACAGGGGGCATCGAGCAGTACTTC.

The chain has TRBV4-2 and TRBJ1-4, with D uncertain. CDR1 LGHNA and CDR2 YNFKEQ come from the germline V gene. Trimming stripped 0 bases from V and 7 bases from J, with 12 bases between. CDR3 length: 15 residues. The CDR3 nucleotides read TGTGCCAGCAGCCAAGATCTGGGGAGTGGTGAAAAACTGTTTTTT. Its protein is CASSQDLGSGEKLFF.

The J gene is TRBJ1-4, the V gene TRBV2; no clear D. The CDR3 sequence is 12 residues long. V lost 5 bases and J lost 4, with 5 bases in between. The germline CDR1 and CDR2 sequences are SNHLY and FYNNEI. The CDR3 nucleotides read TGTGCCAGCAGTTTCTATAATGAAAAACTGTTTTTT. The encoded protein is CASSFYNEKLFF.

V gene TRBV10-2 combines with J gene TRBJ2-3; 13 bases map to TRBD2. Germline V CDR1 and CDR2: WSHSY, SAAADI. CDR3 length: 15 residues. J gave up 5 bases and V 7 bases, and 6 bases lay outside the gene matches. The CDR3 DNA is TGCGCCAGCATCCGGACTAGCGGGAGAGAAGATACGCAGTATTTT. Translating it yields CASIRTSGREDTQYF.